This passage covers 10 T cell receptor beta chains from one sample sequenced in a study of liver allograft versus peripheral blood T cells. At the level of the study: Graft-liver T cell receptor repertoires were compared against recipient peripheral blood repertoires.

TCRdb re-derived calls from the reads in MiXCR, one entry per CDR3 protein. The sample includes some 8,000 distinct CDR3 sequences, under 20% of them seen just once. These TCRs come from a human patient who had a liver transplant. These T cells may partly come from the graft donor.

By frequency in the sample, this clonotype is medium-sized (0.01 to 0.1%). V usage is TRBV10-3 and J usage is TRBJ2-2; D is undetermined. With 8 bases removed from V and 5 bases from J, the gap between germline ends came to 12 bases. This CDR3 is 13 amino acids long. Germline CDR1 reads ENHRY; CDR2 reads SYGVKD. In DNA, the CDR3 is TGTGCCATCGCCCGGTACGAAACCGGGGAGCTGTTTTTT. The encoded protein is CAIARYETGELFF.

This clonotype was recorded at least ten times. The J gene is TRBJ1-1, the V gene TRBV28; D gene unclear. Trimming took off 6 bases at V and 5 bases at J, with 13 bases between the two ends. Germline-derived CDR1 and CDR2 are MDHEN and SYDVKM. CDR3 length equals 13 residues. The CDR3 nucleotides are TGTGCCAGCAGCCCCTCGATATGGACTGAAGCTTTCTTT. It codes for CASSPSIWTEAFF.

In its sample, this clonotype ranks as medium-sized. This rearrangement joins TRBV29-1 to TRBJ2-5; the D gene is possibly TRBD1 (7 bases). Trimming cost V 6 bases and J 3 bases, with 20 bases left between them. The CDR3 contains 15 residues. CDR1 and CDR2 from the germline V gene are SQVTM and ANQGSEA. CDR3 bases: TGCAGCGTGGGCGGGACAGAGGGTTATGAAGAGACCCAGTACTTC. This codes for CSVGGTEGYEETQYF.

Comment on this clonotype: Possible read error: a much larger clone is one base away. This sequence joins TRBV7-2 and TRBJ2-6; 7 bases line up with TRBD1. This CDR3 region has 18 residues. Germline V gene sequence: CDR1 SGHTA, CDR2 FQGNSA. The junction had 14 bases not matched to a gene; V was cut back by 4 bases and J by 5 bases. In DNA form, the CDR3 reads TGTGCCAGCAGCTCGCGGACAGGACAGAAGGCTAGGGCCAACGTCCTGACTTTC. Protein sequence: CASSSRTGQKARANVLTF.

This clonotype ranks as medium-sized. The chain links TRBV30 to TRBJ2-2; D is ambiguous. V lost 2 bases and J lost 0, with 7 bases in between. Germline-derived CDR1 and CDR2 are GTSNPN and SVGIG (reference sequence). This CDR3 is 14 amino acids long. This CDR3 is CAWSPRPNTGELFF. The CDR3 DNA sequence: TGTGCCTGGAGTCCCCGTCCGAACACCGGGGAGCTGTTTTTT.

In its sample, this clonotype is medium-sized. V is TRBV10-3 and J is TRBJ2-1, with D tentatively TRBD2 (6 bases). The V gene's germline CDR1 is ENHRY and CDR2 SYGVKD. Between the trimmed V and J ends, which lost 6 bases and 2 bases, there was a span of 8 bases. The CDR3 sequence is 13 residues long. CDR3 sequence (DNA): TGTGCCATCAGGGGGACTGCCTACAATGAGCAGTTCTTC. This translates into CAIRGTAYNEQFF.

The sample holds many counts of this clonotype. The chain is built from TRBV15 and TRBJ1-4, with D perhaps matching TRBD1 (6 bases). This CDR3 contains 17 residues. V gave up 2 bases and J gave up 2 bases, with 15 bases separating them. Germline CDR1 LNHNV, CDR2 YYDKDF (reference sequence). CDR3 sequence: CATSRSHRVKTNEKLFF. As DNA, the CDR3 is TGTGCCACCAGCAGATCGCACAGGGTAAAGACTAATGAAAAACTGTTTTTT.

There are many counts of this clonotype. The rearrangement joins TRBV10-3 to TRBJ1-5, with a weak D call TRBD1 (6 bases). V shed 3 bases and J shed 2 bases, with 20 bases lying between them. CDR3 size: 18 residues. Germline CDR1 reads ENHRY; CDR2 reads SYGVKD. The DNA for the CDR3 is TGTGCCATCAGTGACTCACGGGCAGGGGCGCTCGGCAATCAGCCCCAGCATTTT. This codes for CAISDSRAGALGNQPQHF.

This clonotype is classed as medium-sized. The chain carries TRBV6-1 and TRBJ1-2, with TRBD1 identical over 7 bases. CDR3 length: 17 amino acids. After removal of 8 bases from V and 4 bases from J, the junction contained 19 bases not matched to a gene. Germline V gene data show CDR1 as MNHNS and CDR2 as SASEGT. CDR3 region: CASGAGTAYEISYGYTF. CDR3 nucleotide sequence: TGTGCCAGCGGGGCTGGGACAGCCTACGAGATTAGCTATGGCTACACCTTC.

By sample share, this clonotype is medium-sized. The V call is TRBV7-2, the J call TRBJ1-4; 8 nucleotides line up with TRBD1. J gave up 8 bases and V 2 bases, and 13 bases lay outside the gene matches. Per the germline V gene, CDR1 is SGHTA and CDR2 is FQGNSA. This CDR3 region has 17 residues. The CDR3 protein is CASSLRGQGAGREKLFF. The CDR3 nucleotides are TGTGCCAGCAGCTTAAGAGGACAGGGAGCAGGTCGAGAAAAACTGTTTTTT.